Listed below are T cell receptor beta chains from one sample, sequenced in a study of shared clonotypes between healthy human individuals. This table comes from immunoSEQ multiplex PCR, and its TCRdb copy is limited to in-frame clones, with some not included. The sample carries more than 900,000 clones, around 78% recorded once. The sample taken for sequencing was memory CD4+ T cells from PBMCs. The receptor set was obtained from a young man in good health. Some clones in this sample may be carry-over from other donors' samples. CDR3s include the opening cysteine and the closing phenylalanine or tryptophan.

TRBV28	TRBJ1-6	CASSFPGTTPLHF
TRBV19	TRBJ2-3	CASTPIHGRSTDTQYF
TRBV7-2	TRBJ2-1	CASSLTSGTYNEQFF
TRBV27	TRBJ2-7	CASSLGQGLWQYF
TRBV5-1	TRBJ2-2	CASRTDRVGTGELFF
TRBV7-9	TRBJ1-1	CASSLGANTEAFF
TRBV5-4	TRBJ2-1	CASSLPGLAGANEQFF
TRBV28	TRBJ1-4	CASSRVATNEKLFF
TRBV6-5	TRBJ2-2	CASSYSGGKGGELFF
TRBV5-1	TRBJ2-7	CASSLAGSDEYF
TRBV7-2	TRBJ1-5	CASSYHRDGQPQHF
TRBV4-1	TRBJ1-2	CASSQPTGTNYGYTF
TRBV28	TRBJ1-2	CASSQYRVGNYGYTF
TRBV29-1	TRBJ2-7	CSVEGGNSYEQYF
TRBV27	TRBJ2-5	CASRPGGSKETQYF
TRBV9	TRBJ1-1	CASSGRSRTEAFF
TRBV28	TRBJ2-1	CASSFLGTTGDNEQFF
TRBV7-3	TRBJ2-5	CASSLAPGVGETQYF
TRBV29-1	TRBJ2-3	CSVSNWGATSTDTQYF
TRBV5-1	TRBJ1-3	CASSLDTPGGGNTIYF
TRBV5-1	TRBJ1-2	CASSFTGNYGYTF
TRBV6-1	TRBJ1-2	CASMYRGPGYGYTF
TRBV5-1	TRBJ1-1	CASSAVPGQGEAFF
TRBV5-4	TRBJ2-2	CASSPPLREKLFF
TRBV19	TRBJ2-3	CASSIQGRNTQYF
TRBV19	TRBJ2-7	CASSIAGGTSYEQYF
TRBV7-8	TRBJ2-7	CASSLGIVYEQYF
TRBV18	TRBJ2-7	CASSPQGSRVNYEQYF
TRBV28	TRBJ2-1	CASSLYRTRYNEQFF
TRBV19	TRBJ2-2	CASSIFYPGSERSGELFF
TRBV2	TRBJ1-5	CASSDRGLQPQHF
TRBV6-6	TRBJ1-2	CASRPVGTEGYGYTF
TRBV10-3	TRBJ2-7	CAISLDSYEQYF
TRBV11-2	TRBJ2-5	CASSFIGQETQYF
TRBV19	TRBJ2-2	CASSIEGGTGELFF
TRBV10-3	TRBJ2-1	CAISQGLAGEYNEQFF
TRBV5-5	TRBJ2-2	CASSSGTGILNTGELFF
TRBV5-1	TRBJ2-7	CASSGTGIGTYEQYF
TRBV27	TRBJ2-5	CASSRWTGGREETQYF
TRBV7-8	TRBJ2-5	CASSSLAVRIRPETQYF
TRBV18	TRBJ2-7	CASSPGTSGTGEQYF
TRBV6-5	TRBJ2-7	CASSREGAQYF
TRBV27	TRBJ1-5	CASSLSTGVNQPQHF
TRBV19	TRBJ1-2	CASSGGQQLYGYTF
TRBV2	TRBJ1-1	CASRVGATQNTEAFF
TRBV29-1	TRBJ2-7	CSVSRQGAGEQYF
TRBV28	TRBJ2-3	CASSLSYNPLGLAGGLDTQYF
TRBV2	TRBJ1-1	CASSIELGMNTEAFF